A selection of T cell receptor beta chains follows, all from one sample in a study of cytomegalovirus exposure and HLA in healthy donors. TCRdb's table, derived via immunoSEQ multiplex PCR, lists solely in-frame clones and lacks some. The sample spans 70,000 or so clones; the ten largest clones claim about 0.76%. The sequenced sample was PBMCs. The receptors shown here come from a boy younger than 18 in good health and CMV-seronegative. Each CDR3 is given with its conserved first and last residue. A D gene is named only where the DNA matches it firmly.

j_call d_call v_call cdr3_nt cdr3_aa
TRBJ1-5 NA TRBV30 TGTGCCTGGAGTGTCACAGCTAGCAATCAGCACCAGCATTTT CAWSVTASNQHQHF
TRBJ1-2 NA TRBV19 TGTGCCAGTAGCCCGACGGTACAGGGCAGTGACTATGGCTACACCTTC CASSPTVQGSDYGYTF
TRBJ2-1 NA TRBV7-2 TGTGCCAGCAGCTTAGCGGGACTGCACAATGAGCAGTTCTTC CASSLAGLHNEQFF
TRBJ2-5 TRBD1 TRBV19 TGTGCCAGTAGTAGGGGGACAGTCCCGGGGGAGACCCAGTACTTC CASSRGTVPGETQYF
TRBJ1-2 TRBD1 TRBV5-6 TGTGCCAGCAGCTTGGGCGGGACAGGGGGCTATGGCTACACCTTC CASSLGGTGGYGYTF
TRBJ2-1 NA TRBV4-1 TGCGCCAGCAGCCAAGAGGAGGGGGCTAGCGCTCGCTCCTACAATGAGCAGTTCTTC CASSQEEGASARSYNEQFF
TRBJ2-1 TRBD1 TRBV2 TGTGCCACCAAAACACAGGGGGCCGTGTACAATGAGCAGTTCTTC CATKTQGAVYNEQFF
TRBJ2-7 NA TRBV5-1 TGCGCCAGCAGCCCCCAAGGGGACGAGCAGTACTTC CASSPQGDEQYF
TRBJ2-7 TRBD1 TRBV5-1 TGCGCCAGCAGCAAGATGGGACAGGGTTCCGAGCAGTACTTC CASSKMGQGSEQYF
TRBJ1-2 NA TRBV18 TGTGCCAGCTCACGATCTGGGGGGGTGCGTGGCTACACCTTC CASSRSGGVRGYTF
TRBJ2-7 TRBD2 TRBV19 TGTGCCAGTATGATCAGCGGGAGTAGCCACGAGCAGTACTTC CASMISGSSHEQYF
TRBJ2-3 TRBD2 TRBV5-6 TGTGCCAGCAGCTTGCGGACTAGCGGTCGCACAGATACGCAGTATTTT CASSLRTSGRTDTQYF
TRBJ1-5 TRBD1 TRBV5-1 TGCGCCAGCAGCTTAGAAGCCGGGACAGGTGGCAATCAGCCCCAGCATTTT CASSLEAGTGGNQPQHF
TRBJ1-5 TRBD1 TRBV9 TGTGCCAGCAGCGGCTCAGGACAGGCCCAGGGGCCCCAGCATTTT CASSGSGQAQGPQHF
TRBJ2-1 NA TRBV6-5 TGTGCCAGCAACCGGGGTGGTGAGCAGTTCTTC CASNRGGEQFF
TRBJ2-5 TRBD2 TRBV10-3 TGTGCCATCAGTGAGACCACTACTAGCGGGGGCGGGCAAGAGACCCAGTACTTC CAISETTTSGGGQETQYF
TRBJ1-2 NA TRBV7-9 TGTGCCAGCAGCTTATCAGGGTCTGATGGCTACACCTTC CASSLSGSDGYTF
TRBJ1-1 NA TRBV4-1 TGCGCCAGCAGCCAACCGGGACAGAACACTGAAGCTTTCTTT CASSQPGQNTEAFF
TRBJ1-2 TRBD1 TRBV19 TGTGCCAGTAGTACAACCCGGGACAGAGCTAACTATGGCTACACCTTC CASSTTRDRANYGYTF
TRBJ2-5 NA TRBV18 TGTGCCAGCTCACCACCTTCGGAGACCCAGTACTTC CASSPPSETQYF
TRBJ1-2 NA TRBV5-6 TGTGCCAGCAGCCTAGGACGGGGTAACTATGGCTACACCTTC CASSLGRGNYGYTF
TRBJ2-1 TRBD2 TRBV7-9 TGTGCCAGCAGCTTCCCTACTAGCGGGAGTCCTGAGCAGTTCTTC CASSFPTSGSPEQFF
TRBJ1-5 TRBD1 TRBV16 TGTGCCAGCAGCCGCGGTACAGGGGGCGTTAATCAGCCCCAGCATTTT CASSRGTGGVNQPQHF
TRBJ2-5 TRBD1 TRBV30 TGTGCCTGGAATAGAATTAACAGGGGATTTAGAGAGACCCAGTACTTC CAWNRINRGFRETQYF
TRBJ2-1 TRBD1 TRBV7-3 TGTGCCAGCAGCATGGTGGGACAGGGCTACAATGAGCAGTTCTTC CASSMVGQGYNEQFF
TRBJ2-3 TRBD2 TRBV30 TGTGCCTGGATGACTAGCGGGTCAAAAGGTCCGCAGTATTTT CAWMTSGSKGPQYF
TRBJ1-5 TRBD1 TRBV5-5 TGTGCCAGCAGCTCGGGACAGCATAATCAGCCCCAGCATTTT CASSSGQHNQPQHF
TRBJ2-5 TRBD1 TRBV5-1 TGCGCCAGCAGCTCGGCCAGGGGGGAGACCCAGTACTTC CASSSARGETQYF
TRBJ1-1 NA TRBV7-9 TGTGCCAGCAGCTTAGGGACAGCGAACACTGAAGCTTTCTTT CASSLGTANTEAFF
TRBJ2-5 NA TRBV4-1 TGCGCCAGCAGCCGAGGCGAAATCGAGGGGACCCAGTACTTC CASSRGEIEGTQYF
TRBJ2-7 NA TRBV9 TGTGCCAGCAGCGTAGGAGGGTCCCTCTCCTACGAGCAGTACTTC CASSVGGSLSYEQYF
TRBJ1-3 NA TRBV30 TGTGCCTGGAGTATCCGGGGGGTTGGAAACACCATATATTTT CAWSIRGVGNTIYF
TRBJ2-6 NA TRBV29-1 TGCAGCGTGACCCCGGGAGTAAGGTCTGGGGCCAACGTCCTGACTTTC CSVTPGVRSGANVLTF
TRBJ2-1 TRBD2 TRBV11-3 TGTGCCAGCAGCTTAGCCGGAGGACTAGCGGGAGGGAATGAGCAGTTCTTC CASSLAGGLAGGNEQFF
TRBJ1-2 TRBD1 TRBV29-1 TGCAGCGCGACAGGGCCCGATGGGGGCTACACCTTC CSATGPDGGYTF
TRBJ2-2 TRBD1 TRBV30 TGTGCTACGGACAGGGGGCTCGGCGGGGAGCTGTTTTTT CATDRGLGGELFF
TRBJ2-7 NA TRBV4-1 TGCGCCAGCAGCCCATGGGACACCTACTCCTACGAGCAGTACTTC CASSPWDTYSYEQYF
TRBJ1-1 NA TRBV30 TGTGCCTGGAGTGGCAGTTCTTACACTGAAGCTTTCTTT CAWSGSSYTEAFF
TRBJ2-7 NA TRBV25-1 TGTGCCAGCAGTGAAGGGGACACTGCCTACGAGCAGTACTTC CASSEGDTAYEQYF
TRBJ2-1 NA TRBV9 TGTGCCAGCAGCACCCGGGGAAACAATGAGCAGTTCTTC CASSTRGNNEQFF
TRBJ1-2 NA TRBV9 TGTGCCAGCAGCCGAACCGTGGAGGCTAACTATGGCTACACCTTC CASSRTVEANYGYTF
TRBJ1-5 TRBD1 TRBV19 TGTGCCAGTAGTACAGACAGGGCCCATAGCAATCAGCCCCAGCATTTT CASSTDRAHSNQPQHF